Shown below are 20 T cell receptor beta chains from a single sample sequenced in a study of cytomegalovirus exposure and HLA in healthy donors. Only in-frame clones appear in the TCRdb table, and some are missing; sequencing was by immunoSEQ multiplex PCR. The sample lists about 98,000 clones; roughly nine tenths were seen once. Sequences were obtained from PBMCs. These receptors all stem from a woman aged 25 to 45 in good health and CMV-seronegative.

This clone was seen more than once but under ten times. The chain carries TRBV11-3 and TRBJ2-1, with 11 bases matching TRBD2. Losses at the gene ends were 5 bases for V and 0 bases for J; bases not matched to a gene: 3. From germline, CDR1 is SGHNT and CDR2 YENEEA. CDR3 size: 16 residues. Written as DNA, the CDR3 is TGTGCCAGCAGCCCCACTAGCGGGAGCTCCTACAATGAGCAGTTCTTC. Translating it yields CASSPTSGSSYNEQFF.

The chain recombines TRBV2 with TRBJ1-4; 7 bases map to TRBD1. CDR1 and CDR2 (germline): SNHLY, FYNNEI. The CDR3 contains 13 residues. V was clipped by 8 bases and J by 5 bases; unmatched bases: 5. The CDR3 sequence is CASGGTANEKLFF. CDR3 in DNA: TGTGCCAGCGGCGGGACAGCAAATGAAAAACTGTTTTTT.

This clone was seen only once. The chain couples TRBV7-9 to TRBJ1-2; 7 nucleotides line up with TRBD1. Germline trimming cut 6 bases from V and 3 bases from J; bases unmatched to any gene: 7. CDR3 length: 14 amino acids. Looked up from germline, CDR1 is SEHNR and CDR2 is FQNEAQ (reference sequence). In DNA form, the CDR3 reads TGTGCCAGCAGGGGGAACAGGGGAGACTATGGCTACACCTTC. It yields the protein CASRGNRGDYGYTF.

This chain connects TRBV5-4 to TRBJ2-1; a weak D match, TRBD2 (6 bases). CDR3 length equals 12 residues. V gave up 5 bases and J gave up 12 bases, with 15 bases separating them. Germline CDR1 and CDR2: SGHNT and YYREEE (reference sequence). The CDR3 loop reads CASSSGLQGQFF. The CDR3 DNA sequence: TGTGCCAGCAGTTCGGGACTTCAGGGGCAGTTCTTC.

The chain couples TRBV27 to TRBJ2-2; perhaps TRBD2 as D (5 bases). The V gene lost 8 bases and the J gene lost 4 bases, with 11 bases spanning the gap. The CDR3 has 13 residues. From germline, CDR1 is MNHEY and CDR2 SMNVEV (reference sequence). The chain's CDR3 is CASLGVSTGELFF. CDR3 coding DNA: TGTGCCAGCCTCGGGGTCAGCACCGGGGAGCTGTTTTTT.

The chain carries TRBV7-2 and TRBJ1-5; 10 positions agree with TRBD1. The germline CDR1 and CDR2 sequences are SGHTA and FQGNSA. This CDR3 is built from 15 residues. Unmatched junction bases numbered 3, after V lost 0 bases and J lost 7 bases. The CDR3 reads CASSLAGTGEQPQHF. CDR3 DNA sequence: TGTGCCAGCAGCTTAGCCGGGACAGGGGAGCAGCCCCAGCATTTT.

The chain links TRBV6-6 to TRBJ1-5, with 7 positions matching TRBD1. Germline V gives CDR1 MNHNY, CDR2 SVGAGI (reference sequence). The J segment lost 3 bases and the V segment lost 8 bases, leaving 10 bases of the junction unmatched. CDR3 length: 15 amino acids. The CDR3 DNA reads TGTGCCAGCGGACCTGAGGGGGCCCTCAATCAGCCCCAGCATTTT. Translation: CASGPEGALNQPQHF.

The chain joins TRBV5-1 to TRBJ1-4; D possibly corresponds to TRBD1 (5 bases). The CDR3 covers 14 residues. Trimming removed 4 bases from V and 8 bases from J, with 15 bases in between. Germline lookup yields CDR1 SGHRS and CDR2 YFSETQ. The CDR3 is CASSNGGVGEKLFF. The CDR3 region has the DNA TGCGCCAGCAGCAATGGAGGGGTCGGGGAAAAACTGTTTTTT.

The chain carries TRBV29-1 and TRBJ1-1, with a tentative D call TRBD1 (6 bases). CDR3 size: 15 residues. V shed 3 bases and J shed 4 bases, with 18 bases lying between them. The germline V gene has CDR1 SQVTM and CDR2 ANQGSEA. For the CDR3, the DNA is TGCAGCGTTGATTTTGGGAGGGGAGGGGGCACTGAAGCTTTCTTT. Amino acids: CSVDFGRGGGTEAFF.

As for this clone: The junction departs from germline at one end; a sequencing error may be responsible. The CDR3 loop reads CASSHSDTRGLYGYTF. DNA for the CDR3: TGTGCCAGCAGTCACTCAGATACAAGGGGGCTTTATGGCTACACCTTC. The chain has TRBV6-5 and TRBJ1-2; the match to TRBD1 covers 7 bases. The length of the CDR3 is 16 residues. The germline gives CDR1 MNHEY, CDR2 SVGAGI.

The rearrangement links TRBV7-2 to TRBJ2-3, with TRBD1 matching over 8 bases. The J segment lost 7 bases and the V segment lost 5 bases, leaving 8 bases of the junction unmatched. CDR3 length: 14 residues. The germline gives CDR1 SGHTA, CDR2 FQGNSA. Here the CDR3 DNA reads TGTGCCAGCAGCGCCCGGGACAGGCGGAATACGCAGTATTTT. Amino acid sequence: CASSARDRRNTQYF.

This chain links TRBV6-5 with TRBJ2-7; perhaps TRBD1 as D (7 bases). Trimming took off 0 bases at V and 0 bases at J, with 12 bases between the two ends. The CDR3 totals 16 residues. CDR1 and CDR2 from the germline V gene are MNHEY and SVGAGI. CDR3 sequence (DNA): TGTGCCAGCAGTTACTCGAGCAGGGGGGCCTCCTACGAGCAGTACTTC. Its translation: CASSYSSRGASYEQYF.

V and J are TRBV7-2 and TRBJ2-1; perhaps TRBD1 as D (6 bases). V lost 5 bases and J lost 2, with 10 bases in between. Germline lookup yields CDR1 SGHTA and CDR2 FQGNSA. The CDR3 contains 14 residues. CDR3 bases: TGTGCCAGCAGCCAGGGGAGCGCCTACAATGAGCAGTTCTTC. This translates into CASSQGSAYNEQFF.

The chain carries TRBV5-1 and TRBJ1-2; 7 bases fit TRBD1. Germline loops: CDR1 SGHRS, CDR2 YFSETQ. V shed 0 bases and J 2 bases; nucleotides not matched to a gene: 7. This CDR3 has 16 amino acids. CDR3 residues: CASSLVGTVPNYGYTF. The CDR3 DNA reads as TGCGCCAGCAGCTTGGTGGGGACAGTTCCCAACTATGGCTACACCTTC.

The rearrangement uses TRBV6-6 and TRBJ2-7; 10 bases agree with TRBD1. CDR1 and CDR2 (germline): MNHNY, SVGAGI (reference sequence). This CDR3 contains 14 residues. V was pared by 5 bases and J by 2 bases, with 3 bases of the junction left unmatched. The CDR3 DNA reads as TGTGCCAGCAGTCCGGGACAGGGGACCTACGAGCAGTACTTC. This sequence encodes CASSPGQGTYEQYF.

This clone occurred once. The chain recombines TRBV11-2 with TRBJ2-7, with 9 bases matching TRBD1. Trimming took 5 bases from V and 6 from J; bases not matched to a gene: 11. CDR1 and CDR2 (germline): SGHAT, FQNNGV. The CDR3 consists of 15 residues. The CDR3 DNA reads TGTGCCAGCAGCAAGCCGGGACAGGGCCTCCTCGAGCAGTACTTC. This translates into CASSKPGQGLLEQYF.

The chain is built from TRBV4-2 and TRBJ1-1; D is possibly TRBD1 (6 bases). The CDR3 is 16 residues long. V lost 7 bases, J lost 1 base, and 19 bases lay in between. CDR1 is LGHNA and CDR2 is YNFKEQ in the germline V gene. In nucleotides, the CDR3 is TGTGCCAGCACCCCCGGGGGGGGCTTCGAGAACACTGAAGCTTTCTTT. Amino acids: CASTPGGGFENTEAFF.

V usage is TRBV18 and J usage is TRBJ1-1; TRBD1 agrees at 8 bases. V shed 3 bases and J 6 bases; nucleotides not matched to a gene: 3. The CDR3 contains 13 residues. Germline-derived CDR1 and CDR2 are KGHSH and LQKENI. The CDR3 spells CASSPDRVAEAFF. In DNA form, the CDR3 reads TGTGCCAGCTCACCGGACAGGGTGGCTGAAGCTTTCTTT.

The CDR3, as DNA: TGTGCCAGCAGCCCGACCCAGGGTACCGAGCAGTACTTC. Its protein product is CASSPTQGTEQYF. V usage is TRBV28 and J usage is TRBJ2-7; TRBD1 is a possible D gene (5 bases). The germline V gene encodes CDR1 MDHEN and CDR2 SYDVKM. V dropped 6 bases and J dropped 6 bases, with 15 bases sitting between them. CDR3 length equals 13 residues.

Here the CDR3 DNA reads TGTGCCAGCTCCAGGGGGCGGGATACGCAGTATTTT. Its protein is CASSRGRDTQYF. V usage is TRBV2 and J usage is TRBJ2-3, with TRBD1 identical over 8 bases. The J segment lost 6 bases and the V segment lost 8 bases, leaving 4 bases of the junction unmatched. The CDR3 totals 12 residues. Germline V gives CDR1 SNHLY, CDR2 FYNNEI.